This T cell receptor beta chain was sequenced during a study of a mutant IDH1 vaccine in newly diagnosed glioma. The overall study: The first vaccination came 4-6 weeks after radiotherapy alone, or with temozolomide cycles. Former treatment meant radiotherapy, temozolomide, or both; the majority had gotten both.

CDR1 and CDR2 from the germline V gene are SGHTA and FQGNSA. With 4 bases clipped from V and 0 bases from J, the junction kept 9 bases outside the gene matches. The CDR3 is 17 amino acids. Indicated time point: week 47, end of study. Vaccinated patients received 300 ug of mutant IDH1 20-mer peptide per dose, with topical imiquimod. During weeks 1, 3, 5, 7, 11, 15, 19 and 23, patients received eight vaccinations. Each of the donors came in with new WHO grade 3 or 4 astrocytomas that were IDH1-mutant and ATRX-lost. About this clone: Its matching antigen is unknown.

Clones were read by immunoSEQ multiplex PCR, and TCRdb kept only the in-frame ones, dropping some. The table records 84,000 or so clones, 75% to 90% of them present only once. The TCR comes from a man aged 35-49 years with glioma. The specimen comprised PBMCs, sampled from a glioma patient whose treatment included an IDH1 peptide vaccine. This sequence joins TRBV7-2 and TRBJ2-1; the match to TRBD2 covers 7 bases. CDR3 DNA: TGTGCCAGCAGCTGGGAGGGGCGGGCCAACTCCTACAATGAGCAGTTCTTC. Encoded protein: CASSWEGRANSYNEQFF.